This TCR beta chain was captured by sequencing in a study of sequential checkpoint blockade in melanoma. The overall study: Randomization was 1:1 between first-line nivolumab→ipilimumab and ipilimumab→nivolumab. After both sequences, patients received maintenance nivolumab.

This sample's treatment: randomized to nivolumab then ipilimumab (arm A) or the reverse (arm B). Patients had received no earlier DNA-damaging chemotherapy. Sorted cells were live CD3+CD8+, lacking CD19 and CD56, from PBMCs. This table comes from immunoSEQ multiplex PCR, and its TCRdb copy is limited to in-frame clones, with some not included. In the table there are 9,000 to 10,000 clones, around 71% of which are singletons. The receptor was derived from a human donor with melanoma. The sample in question was CD8+ T cells sorted from blood (inferred from file names), obtained from a patient given nivolumab and ipilimumab in sequence.

The CDR3 nucleotides are TGCGCCAGCAGTGAGTCGCAGGACAGCTCCTACGAGCAGTACTTC. The encoded protein is CASSESQDSSYEQYF. The gene calls are TRBV10-1 and TRBJ2-7, with a tentative D call TRBD1 (6 bases). The CDR3 runs to 15 residues. CDR1 is WNHNN, CDR2 SYGVQD, per germline (reference sequence). The ends were cut back, 0 bases at V and 0 bases at J, with 9 bases in the middle.